These 25 T cell receptor beta chains came from one sample sequenced in a study of T cell clonality in common variable immunodeficiency. Assay: immunoSEQ multiplex PCR; the TCRdb copy retains only in-frame clones and omits some. There are some 45,000 clones in the sample, none observed a single time. Sequencing was carried out using peripheral blood mononuclear cells. The origin of the receptors is a person aged 18 to 69 in good health.

This clone was seen ten or more times. Read data end 3 residues before the CDR3 end; the end is taken from the germline J gene. V gene TRBV18 combines with J gene TRBJ2-1, with D perhaps TRBD1 (6 bases). Germline CDR1 KGHSH, CDR2 LQKENI. The CDR3 spans 13 residues. Trimming cost V 6 bases and J 7 bases, with 13 bases left between them. CDR3 residues: CASSILQGNEQFF. The part of the CDR3 DNA that was read is TGTGCCAGCTCTATTTTACAGGGTAATGAG.

This clone came up many times. The sequence runs out 3 residues before the end of the CDR3; the remainder is reconstructed from the germline J gene. The genes are TRBV2 and TRBJ1-1; no clear D. The CDR3 runs to 12 residues. V was cut by 9 bases and J by 5 bases, with 13 bases left in between. CDR1 and CDR2 (germline): SNHLY, FYNNEI. The part of the CDR3 DNA that was read is TGTGCCAGTGGAGGTCAGGATACTGAA. This translates into CASGGQDTE. The entire CDR3 protein is CASGGQDTEAFF.

This clone was counted ten times or more. The sequence runs out 3 residues before the end of the CDR3; the remainder is reconstructed from the germline J gene. The chain links TRBV29-1 to TRBJ2-3; 10 nucleotides line up with TRBD1. CDR3 length: 14 residues. Germline lookup yields CDR1 SQVTM and CDR2 ANQGSEA. CDR3 DNA (partial): TGCAGCGCACAACCCGGGACAGGGGTCGAGACG. The encoded protein is CSAQPGTGVET. The entire CDR3 protein reads CSAQPGTGVETQYF.

There are many counts of this clone. The missing CDR3 end, 3 residues past where the read stops, is filled in from the germline J gene. The chain combines TRBV7-9 with TRBJ1-1; D is perhaps TRBD1 (5 bases). The CDR3 has 13 residues. Germline CDR1 is SEHNR and CDR2 is FQNEAQ (reference sequence). CDR3: CASSLVWQGNAFF. CDR3 bases read: TGTGCCAGCAGCTTAGTATGGCAGGGCAAC.

The sample holds many counts of this clone. Read coverage stops 3 residues before the CDR3 terminus; the germline J gene supplies the remainder. The chain uses TRBV5-1 and TRBJ2-2; a possible D gene is TRBD2 (5 bases). V shed 4 bases and J shed 3 bases, with 13 bases lying between them. In germline, CDR1 is SGHRS, CDR2 YFSETQ. There are 15 residues in the CDR3. CDR3 bases read: TGCGCCAGCAGCGTGCTGGCGGGCCACACCGGGGAG. Translation: CASSVLAGHTGE. In full, the CDR3 reads CASSVLAGHTGELFF.

The table lists this clone with many counts. Read sequence stops 3 residues before the CDR3 end, and the germline J gene provides the missing end. V usage is TRBV9 and J usage is TRBJ1-1; D is undetermined. CDR1 and CDR2 (germline): SGDLS, YYNGEE. The V and J ends lost 3 bases and 0 bases respectively, with 6 bases between them. CDR3 length equals 13 residues. CDR3 loop: CASSAVLNTEAFF. Incomplete CDR3 DNA: TGTGCCAGCAGCGCCGTGTTGAACACTGAA.

In its sample, this clone was seen many times. The read stops 3 residues short of the end of the CDR3; the missing end is completed from the germline J gene. The rearrangement joins TRBV5-1 to TRBJ1-1; no firm D call. Per the germline V gene, CDR1 is SGHRS and CDR2 is YFSETQ. Trimming cost V 2 bases and J 3 bases, with 11 bases left between them. The CDR3 spans 14 residues. The sequenced part of the CDR3 DNA is TGCGCCAGCAGCTTTTCCGACACTGACACTGAA. It specifies CASSFSDTDTE. The whole CDR3 sequence reads CASSFSDTDTEAFF.

This clone came up many times. Coverage ceases 3 residues before the CDR3 finishes, and the germline J gene fills in the end. V and J are TRBV20-1 and TRBJ1-2; TRBD1 agrees at 10 bases. In germline, CDR1 is DFQATT, CDR2 SNEGSKA (reference sequence). This CDR3 region has 14 residues. V gave up 6 bases and J gave up 5 bases; unmatched junction bases: 9. The CDR3 region is CSALPDRGHYGYTF. The CDR3 DNA, read in part, is TGCAGTGCCCTACCTGACAGGGGGCATTATGGC.

This clone was counted many times. The read halts 3 residues ahead of the CDR3 end, with the missing end drawn from the germline J gene. The V and J genes are TRBV6-2 or TRBV6-3 and TRBJ1-2, with 8 bases matching TRBD1. The CDR3 is 14 residues long. From germline, CDR1 is MNHEY and CDR2 SVGEGT. The V and J ends lost 2 bases and 4 bases, in that order; junction bases with no gene match: 3. Partial CDR3 DNA: TGTGCCAGCAGTTACCAGGGACAGGTCTATGGC. This translates into CASSYQGQVYG. The whole CDR3 reads CASSYQGQVYGYTF.

This clone was seen ten or more times. The read ends 3 residues shy of where the CDR3 ends; the end is completed using the germline J gene. This chain joins TRBV20-1 and TRBJ2-2; no firm D call. The CDR3 length is 15 residues. In germline, CDR1 is DFQATT, CDR2 SNEGSKA (reference sequence). Trimming removed 1 base at V and 5 bases at J, with 14 bases between. CDR3 loop: CSARGGVGQTGELFF. CDR3 DNA, as far as it was read: TGCAGTGCTAGAGGAGGAGTAGGGCAAACCGGGGAG.

This clone was seen repeatedly, ten times or more. Read sequence stops 3 residues before the CDR3 end, and the germline J gene provides the missing end. The J gene is TRBJ1-5, the V gene TRBV6-1, with 9 nucleotides matching TRBD1. Per the germline V gene, CDR1 is MNHNS and CDR2 is SASEGT. This CDR3 spans 15 amino acids. V lost 3 bases and J lost 4; bases outside the gene matches: 4. Incomplete CDR3 DNA: TGTGCCAGCAGTGAGGGACAGGGCCAAAATCAGCCC. It codes for CASSEGQGQNQP. The full CDR3 protein reads CASSEGQGQNQPQHF.

This clone has ten or more counts. The sequenced fragment ends 3 residues before the CDR3 boundary, so the rest is inferred from the germline J gene. The chain has TRBV5-1 and TRBJ1-1; tentatively, D is TRBD1 (5 bases). Germline lookup yields CDR1 SGHRS and CDR2 YFSETQ. CDR3 length equals 15 residues. The V end was cut by 6 bases, the J end by 0 bases, with 15 bases between. CDR3 residues: CASKRGQDLNTEAFF. The sequenced CDR3 bases are TGCGCCAGCAAAAGGGGTCAGGATTTGAACACTGAA.

A remark on this clone: The CDR3 end is not reached by the read, which stops 3 residues before it; the germline J gene fills it in. The V call is TRBV7-9, the J call TRBJ2-4; the D is unclear. This CDR3 region has 12 residues. CDR1 SEHNR and CDR2 FQNEAQ come from the germline V gene (reference sequence). The chain's CDR3 is CASSLGNYGQYF. The CDR3 DNA, read in part, is TGTGCCAGCAGCTTAGGAAACTATGGT.

There are many counts of this clone. The covered CDR3 bases are TGTGCCAGCAGTGATCGGCGGGGGATCGAAATCCATGAG. Translated: CASSDRRGIEIHE. The full CDR3 protein is CASSDRRGIEIHEQFF. V gene TRBV2 combines with J gene TRBJ2-1; TRBD2 agrees at 7 bases. Read coverage stops 3 residues before the CDR3 terminus; the germline J gene supplies the remainder. J gave up 8 bases and V 3 bases, and 13 bases lay outside the gene matches. The CDR3 loop spans 16 amino acids. The germline gives CDR1 SNHLY, CDR2 FYNNEI.

This clone was observed at least ten times. This CDR3 is CASSSISGQGGVRGYTF. The sequenced CDR3 bases are TGTGCCAGTAGCAGTATATCAGGACAGGGGGGGGTGCGTGGC. V and J are TRBV19 and TRBJ1-2; TRBD1 agrees at 10 bases. The read finishes 3 residues shy of the CDR3 end, and the germline J gene is used to complete it. This CDR3 region has 17 residues. The ends lost 6 bases at V and 7 bases at J; junction bases unmatched: 17. Germline CDR1 reads LNHDA; CDR2 reads SQIVND (reference sequence). The full variable domain, its missing parts supplied by reference TRBV19 and TRBJ1-2, is DGGITQSPKYLFRKEGQNVTLSCEQNLNHDAMYWYRQDPGQGLRLIYYSQIVNDFQKGDIAEGYSVSREKKESFPLTVTSAQKNPTAFYLCASSSISGQGGVRGYTFGSGTRLTVV.

This clone has at least ten counts. The CDR3 is cut off 3 residues early in the read; its end comes from the germline J gene. The rearrangement joins TRBV5-1 to TRBJ1-1; a possible D gene is TRBD1 (6 bases). Germline V gives CDR1 SGHRS, CDR2 YFSETQ. V shed 3 bases and J shed 4 bases, with 16 bases lying between them. The CDR3 is made up of 15 amino acids. The CDR3 is CASSSDRWGITEAFF. The sequenced part of the CDR3 DNA is TGCGCCAGCAGCTCTGACAGGTGGGGGATCACTGAA.

This clone has ten or more counts. The CDR3 DNA, read in part, is TGTGCCAGCAGCTTAGGCCTAGCATCCTACGAG. Translating gives CASSLGLASYE. The full CDR3 protein is CASSLGLASYEQYF. The chain uses TRBV11-2 and TRBJ2-7, with a tentative D call TRBD2 (5 bases). The CDR3 is cut off 3 residues early in the read; its end comes from the germline J gene. Per germline, CDR1 SGHAT and CDR2 FQNNGV. Trimming shortened V by 1 base and J by 1 base, and 8 bases separated the two germline ends. The CDR3 runs 14 residues.

This clone was counted at least ten times. The read terminates 3 residues ahead of where the CDR3 ends, so the germline J gene completes it. The chain couples TRBV2 to TRBJ2-7; TRBD1 matches at 10 bases. The CDR3 loop spans 14 amino acids. The V segment lost 6 bases and the J segment 5 bases; nucleotides outside the gene matches: 7. Germline CDR1 and CDR2: SNHLY and FYNNEI. The CDR3 DNA, read in part, is TGTGCCAGCAGGACAGGGGGCGCATTCAACGAG. Amino acid sequence: CASRTGGAFNE. The entire CDR3 is CASRTGGAFNEQYF.

This clone was picked up many times. The DNA ends 3 residues before the CDR3 does, and the rest of the CDR3 is filled in from the germline J gene. J is TRBJ1-1 and V is TRBV5-4; D call uncertain. With 2 bases removed from V and 1 base from J, the gap between germline ends came to 3 bases. This CDR3 spans 12 amino acids. Germline V gene sequence: CDR1 SGHNT, CDR2 YYREEE (reference sequence). The CDR3 reads CASSFQNTEAFF. CDR3 bases read: TGTGCCAGCAGCTTCCAGAACACTGAA. The whole variable domain, filled in from reference TRBV5-4 and TRBJ1-1, reads ETGVTQSPTHLIKTRGQQVTLRCSSQSGHNTVSWYQQALGQGPQFIFQYYREEENGRGNFPPRFSGLQFPNYSSELNVNALELDDSALYLCASSFQNTEAFFGQGTRLTVV.

The sample holds many counts of this clone. A junction boundary mismatches the germline segment, possibly from a read error. The CDR3 end is not reached by the read, which stops 3 residues before it; the germline J gene fills it in. This rearrangement joins TRBV11-2 to TRBJ1-1; a possible D gene is TRBD1 (5 bases). CDR1 is SGHAT and CDR2 is FQNNGV in the germline V gene. The CDR3 covers 12 residues. The covered CDR3 bases are TGTGCCAGCAGGGCCGTAGGGGCTGAG. Amino acids: CASRAVGAE. The whole CDR3 protein reads CASRAVGAEAFF.

This clone was seen ten or more times. Coverage ceases 3 residues before the CDR3 finishes, and the germline J gene fills in the end. The rearrangement links TRBV20-1 to TRBJ2-5; D uncertain. Germline CDR1 and CDR2: DFQATT and SNEGSKA (reference sequence). Trimming removed 5 bases at V and 2 bases at J, with 6 bases between. The CDR3 extends over 11 amino acids. The CDR3 sequence: CSALRQETQYF. The CDR3 bases that were read are TGCAGTGCTCTAAGACAAGAGACC.

Ten or more counts support this clone. Sequence at one end of the junction differs from germline and may be a read error. Within the sample, other DNA sequences also encode this same CDR3. This CDR3 reads CASSPSRANTGELFF. The CDR3 DNA, read in part, is TGTGCCAGCAGCCCCTCCAGGGCGAATACCGGGGAG. The chain carries TRBV5-4 and TRBJ2-2; D is perhaps TRBD1 (5 bases). The CDR3 extends 3 residues past the end of the read, so its final part is completed from the germline J gene. Germline loops: CDR1 SGHNT, CDR2 YYREEE (reference sequence). The CDR3 extends over 15 amino acids.

About this clone: The observed sequence ends 3 residues before the CDR3 terminus, with the missing tail filled in from the germline J gene. This chain joins TRBV18 and TRBJ1-1; a possible D gene is TRBD1 (6 bases). Germline V gene sequence: CDR1 KGHSH, CDR2 LQKENI. This CDR3 spans 16 amino acids. The CDR3 loop reads CASSPPTGNPYNEAFF. The sequenced CDR3 bases are TGTGCCAGCTCACCACCTACAGGGAACCCCTACAATGAG.

This clone was observed at least ten times. The CDR3 extends 3 residues past the end of the read, so its final part is completed from the germline J gene. V usage is TRBV10-1 and J usage is TRBJ1-1; D is ambiguous. The ends were cut back, 0 bases at V and 0 bases at J, with 8 bases in the middle. There are 15 residues in the CDR3. Germline V gene sequence: CDR1 WNHNN, CDR2 SYGVQD (reference sequence). The CDR3 region is CASSESAAVNTEAFF. CDR3 DNA (partial): TGCGCCAGCAGTGAGTCTGCGGCGGTGAACACTGAA.

This clone has at least ten counts. The read ends 3 residues shy of where the CDR3 ends; the end is completed using the germline J gene. This chain connects TRBV7-3 to TRBJ2-3, with 7 nucleotides matching TRBD2. CDR3 length: 14 residues. Germline V lookup: CDR1 SGHTA, CDR2 FQGTGA. With V trimmed by 5 bases and J by 3 bases, 5 bases remained unmatched. The covered CDR3 bases are TGTGCCAGCAGCCGCGGGGGTGCGACAGATACG. Residues: CASSRGGATDT. The full CDR3 protein reads CASSRGGATDTQYF.